The 26 T cell receptor beta chains in this list originate from one sample, sequenced in a study of CD8 T cells in Susac syndrome (dated by TCRdb to the late 2010s). Libraries were built with the immunoSEQ multiplex PCR assay. RNA was extracted using the RNeasy kit, and about 0.45 to 1 microgram was reverse transcribed with random hexamers. TCRdb reworked the public reads: Q25 trimming with fastp, MiXCR clone assembly, productive beta chains retained. Records with the same CDR3 protein are collapsed into one entry carrying the most frequent genes and DNA. The sample contains some 130,000 distinct CDR3 sequences, around 91% of them found a single time. Approximately 0.24% of the sample goes to the ten largest clones. Sequencing was done on a sample of CD8+ T cells from PBMCs. These receptors came from a human donor with multiple sclerosis.

Details on this clonotype: The germline gene is not matched at one end of the junction; a read error may be the cause. This sequence joins TRBV13 and TRBJ1-1, with D perhaps matching TRBD1 (5 bases). There are 14 residues in the CDR3. Germline V CDR1 and CDR2: PRHDT, FYEKMQ (reference sequence). The chain's CDR3 is CASSLGWGNTEVFF. DNA of the CDR3: TGTGCCAGCAGCTTAGGATGGGGGAACACTGAAGTTTTCTTT.

The rearrangement uses TRBV20-1 and TRBJ2-5, with 7 bases lining up with TRBD2. Germline CDR1 reads DFQATT; CDR2 reads SNEGSKA (reference sequence). Trimming at V came to 0 bases and at J to 3 bases, leaving 4 bases not matched to a gene. The CDR3 runs to 14 residues. The CDR3 bases are TGCAGTGCTAGAGATTGGGGAGGGGAAGAGACCCAGTACTTC. It yields the protein CSARDWGGEETQYF.

The chain uses TRBV11-2 and TRBJ2-3; 8 bases fit TRBD1. There are 15 residues in the CDR3. Trimming at V came to 6 bases and at J to 1 base, leaving 6 bases not matched to a gene. Per germline, CDR1 SGHAT and CDR2 FQNNGV. CDR3 nucleotide sequence: TGTGCCAGCAGTTCCACAGGGGGAGGCACAGATACGCAGTATTTT. This codes for CASSSTGGGTDTQYF.

The chain has TRBV7-9 and TRBJ2-1; TRBD2 agrees at 8 bases. Germline lookup yields CDR1 SEHNR and CDR2 FQNEAQ (reference sequence). This CDR3 contains 15 residues. The junction had 8 bases not matched to a gene; V was cut back by 4 bases and J by 6 bases. The CDR3 DNA reads as TGTGCCAGCAGCTCGACCGGGACTAGGGGCAATGAGCAGTTCTTC. It encodes CASSSTGTRGNEQFF.

This clonotype has a single count. The chain carries TRBV7-2 and TRBJ2-5; tentatively, D is TRBD2 (7 bases). The CDR3 sequence is 13 residues long. The V gene lost 8 bases and the J gene lost 5 bases, with 15 bases spanning the gap. Germline CDR1 and CDR2: SGHTA and FQGNSA. DNA for the CDR3: TGTGCCAGCGGCGCGGGGGCAGTCGAGACCCAGTACTTC. This sequence encodes CASGAGAVETQYF.

The J gene is TRBJ2-7, the V gene TRBV11-1; TRBD2 agrees at 8 bases. The CDR3 is made up of 15 amino acids. Germline V gene sequence: CDR1 SGHAT, CDR2 FQDESV (reference sequence). The V gene end was trimmed by 0 bases and the J gene end by 4 bases; junction bases not matched to a gene: 5. The CDR3 loop reads CASSLAPGGAYEQYF. Written as DNA, the CDR3 is TGTGCCAGCAGCTTAGCGCCCGGGGGGGCTTACGAGCAGTACTTC.

The V call is TRBV9, the J call TRBJ1-1; D is unclear. V lost 2 bases and J lost 5, with 10 bases in between. Germline V gives CDR1 SGDLS, CDR2 YYNGEE. The CDR3 is 13 amino acids. The CDR3: CASSVSGGTEAFF. CDR3 sequence (DNA): TGTGCCAGCAGCGTCTCAGGCGGAACTGAAGCTTTCTTT.

The rearrangement joins TRBV28 to TRBJ2-7; the match to TRBD2 covers 10 bases. CDR3 length equals 13 residues. The V gene's germline CDR1 is MDHEN and CDR2 SYDVKM. Trimming cost V 6 bases and J 7 bases; bases outside gene matches: 6. The CDR3 reads CASRVAGGREQYF. Written as DNA, the CDR3 is TGTGCCAGCAGGGTAGCGGGAGGTCGGGAGCAGTACTTC.

The genes are TRBV6-5 and TRBJ1-1; 7 nucleotides match TRBD1. Trimming removed 6 bases from V and 2 bases from J; junction bases left unmatched: 6. This CDR3 is built from 14 residues. The germline gives CDR1 MNHEY, CDR2 SVGAGI. DNA of the CDR3: TGTGCCAGCAGCCCTACAGGGGAAAACACTGAAGCTTTCTTT. It codes for CASSPTGENTEAFF.

This chain links TRBV30 with TRBJ2-1; D uncertain. The germline V and J ends were trimmed by 1 base and 10 bases, with 11 bases remaining between them. In germline, CDR1 is GTSNPN, CDR2 SVGIG (reference sequence). The CDR3 loop spans 12 amino acids. CDR3 DNA sequence: TGTGCCTGGAGTGAGGGCCGTCGCGAGCAGTTCTTC. It yields the protein CAWSEGRREQFF.

V usage is TRBV19 and J usage is TRBJ1-1; possible D gene TRBD1, 5 bases. This CDR3 region has 14 residues. V gave up 7 bases and J gave up 0 bases, with 12 bases separating them. Germline V gene data show CDR1 as LNHDA and CDR2 as SQIVND (reference sequence). The CDR3 DNA follows: TGTGCCAGTACGGCCGGGACTATGAACACTGAAGCTTTCTTT. Residues: CASTAGTMNTEAFF.

The rearrangement links TRBV27 to TRBJ1-5; TRBD1 is a possible D gene (6 bases). The V end lost 6 bases, the J end lost 3 bases, and 15 bases lay between the germline ends. The CDR3 length is 15 residues. The germline gives CDR1 MNHEY, CDR2 SMNVEV (reference sequence). This chain's CDR3 is CASSPGVENNQPQHF. The CDR3 coding sequence is TGTGCCAGCAGCCCAGGGGTGGAGAACAATCAGCCCCAGCATTTT.

The V call is TRBV12-3 or TRBV12-4, the J call TRBJ1-4, with a tentative D call TRBD1 (5 bases). The CDR3 has 15 residues. Trimming cost V 6 bases and J 6 bases, with 17 bases left between them. CDR3 sequence reads: CASRSPGRGYEKLFF. CDR3 nucleotide sequence: TGTGCCAGCAGGTCGCCTGGGAGGGGATATGAAAAACTGTTTTTT.

This sequence joins TRBV27 and TRBJ2-5; 8 bases are a match to TRBD1. The CDR3 has 15 amino acids. Looked up from germline, CDR1 is MNHEY and CDR2 is SMNVEV (reference sequence). The V and J ends lost 4 bases and 5 bases, in that order; junction bases with no gene match: 9. The CDR3 DNA follows: TGTGCCAGCAGTTCAGGACAGGGAGTACGGGAGACCCAGTACTTC. This sequence encodes CASSSGQGVRETQYF.

The chain joins TRBV5-6 to TRBJ1-5; D uncertain. Germline V lookup: CDR1 SGHDT, CDR2 YYEEEE. Between the trimmed V and J ends, which lost 1 base and 0 bases, there was a span of 8 bases. The CDR3 has 15 amino acids. CDR3 sequence reads: CASSLSAHSNQPQHF. CDR3 DNA sequence: TGTGCCAGCAGCTTGTCGGCTCATAGCAATCAGCCCCAGCATTTT. The whole variable domain, filled in from reference TRBV5-6 and TRBJ1-5, reads DAGVTQSPTHLIKTRGQQVTLRCSPKSGHDTVSWYQQALGQGPQFIFQYYEEEERQRGNFPDRFSGHQFPNYSSELNVNALLLGDSALYLCASSLSAHSNQPQHFGDGTRLSIL.

The rearrangement joins TRBV27 to TRBJ2-1, with 14 bases lining up with TRBD2. The CDR3 length is 19 residues. CDR1 MNHEY and CDR2 SMNVEV come from the germline V gene (reference sequence). V lost 6 bases and J lost 5; bases outside the gene matches: 15. The CDR3 is CASSLGLAGGAFEDNEQFF. CDR3 nucleotides: TGTGCCAGCAGCCTTGGACTAGCGGGAGGAGCGTTCGAGGACAATGAGCAGTTCTTC.

This clonotype was seen only once. This chain connects TRBV5-4 to TRBJ2-2; 11 nucleotides align to TRBD2. The CDR3 is 15 amino acids. V shed 4 bases and J 6 bases; nucleotides not matched to a gene: 5. The germline V gene encodes CDR1 SGHNT and CDR2 YYREEE (reference sequence). The CDR3 nucleotides are TGTGCCAGCAGCCCGGGACTAGCGGACCCCGGGGAGCTGTTTTTT. It translates to CASSPGLADPGELFF.

The chain uses TRBV29-1 and TRBJ2-1; 9 bases fit TRBD2. Germline V CDR1 and CDR2: SQVTM, ANQGSEA. This CDR3 has 15 residues. The V gene end was trimmed by 3 bases and the J gene end by 9 bases; junction bases not matched to a gene: 12. CDR3 DNA sequence: TGCAGCGTTGACTCAGCTAGCGGGATATCGGTTGAGCAGTTCTTC. It is translated as CSVDSASGISVEQFF.

The genes are TRBV20-1 and TRBJ2-7; 9 positions agree with TRBD1. Germline V gives CDR1 DFQATT, CDR2 SNEGSKA (reference sequence). V lost 3 bases and J lost 4; bases outside the gene matches: 10. The CDR3 runs to 15 residues. Here the CDR3 DNA reads TGCAGTGCTAGCACCTCCGGGACAGGGTTGTACGAGCAGTACTTC. Translation: CSASTSGTGLYEQYF.

This chain uses TRBV20-1 with TRBJ2-7; 9 nucleotides match TRBD1. The CDR3 has 14 residues. CDR1 and CDR2 from the germline V gene are DFQATT and SNEGSKA (reference sequence). Trimming removed 6 bases from V and 6 bases from J; junction bases left unmatched: 12. This CDR3 reads CSATQAQGAIEQYF. Written as DNA, the CDR3 is TGCAGTGCCACTCAGGCACAGGGGGCTATCGAGCAGTACTTC.

The V call is TRBV7-8, the J call TRBJ2-2, with a tentative D call TRBD2 (6 bases). CDR1 and CDR2 from the germline V gene are SGHVS and FQNEAQ. Trimming took 7 bases from V and 0 from J, leaving 15 bases between them. The CDR3 consists of 16 residues. The CDR3 bases are TGTGCCAGCAACTACTACCGGGGGACGAACACCGGGGAGCTGTTTTTT. This sequence encodes CASNYYRGTNTGELFF. Drawing the rest from reference TRBV7-8 and TRBJ2-2, the complete variable domain is GAGVSQSPRYKVAKRGQDVALRCDPISGHVSLFWYQQALGQGPEFLTYFQNEAQLDKSGLPSDRFFAERPEGSVSTLKIQRTQQEDSAVYLCASNYYRGTNTGELFFGEGSRLTVL.

This chain uses TRBV27 with TRBJ2-1; D unresolved. Germline V gene data show CDR1 as MNHEY and CDR2 as SMNVEV (reference sequence). Trimming left V 6 bases short and J 5 bases short, with 17 bases between. The CDR3 runs 15 residues. The CDR3 DNA sequence: TGTGCCAGCAGCTCACCTCTTGGCGGAGACAATGAGCAGTTCTTC. Amino acid sequence: CASSSPLGGDNEQFF.

This chain uses TRBV19 with TRBJ1-1; 8 nucleotides agree with TRBD1. CDR1 LNHDA and CDR2 SQIVND come from the germline V gene (reference sequence). Trimming cost V 3 bases and J 3 bases; bases outside gene matches: 3. The CDR3 has 14 residues. This CDR3 reads CASSISRGHTEAFF. The CDR3 region has the DNA TGTGCCAGTAGTATCAGCAGGGGGCACACTGAAGCTTTCTTT. Based on the CDR3 plus reference TRBV19 and TRBJ1-1, the full variable domain is DGGITQSPKYLFRKEGQNVTLSCEQNLNHDAMYWYRQDPGQGLRLIYYSQIVNDFQKGDIAEGYSVSREKKESFPLTVTSAQKNPTAFYLCASSISRGHTEAFFGQGTRLTVV.

The chain recombines TRBV4-3 with TRBJ2-3; TRBD1 matches 8 bases. Germline CDR1 and CDR2: LGHNA and YSLEER. The CDR3 contains 18 residues. V lost 0 bases, J lost 4 bases, and 12 bases stayed unmatched. CDR3 sequence reads: CASSQEGLQGAMADTQYF. CDR3 nucleotide sequence: TGCGCCAGCAGCCAAGAGGGGCTTCAGGGGGCGATGGCAGATACGCAGTATTTT.

The chain has TRBV2 and TRBJ2-6, with 7 bases fitting TRBD1. Germline loops: CDR1 SNHLY, CDR2 FYNNEI. The J segment lost 0 bases and the V segment lost 5 bases, leaving 7 bases of the junction unmatched. The CDR3 is made up of 17 amino acids. CDR3 sequence reads: CASSPDRAYSGANVLTF. The CDR3 DNA is TGTGCCAGCAGTCCAGACAGGGCCTACTCTGGGGCCAACGTCCTGACTTTC.

The J gene is TRBJ2-1, the V gene TRBV24-1; D is perhaps TRBD1 or TRBD2 (5 bases each). Per the germline V gene, CDR1 is KGHDR and CDR2 is SFDVKD. Trimming pared 2 bases from V and 8 bases from J, leaving 18 bases between. The CDR3 runs 16 residues. This chain's CDR3 is CATSDSREIAADEQFF. The DNA for the CDR3 is TGTGCCACCAGTGATTCCAGGGAGATAGCTGCGGATGAGCAGTTCTTC.